Listed below are T cell receptor beta chains from one sample, sequenced in a study of CD8 T cells in Susac syndrome. TCRdb reprocessed the immunoSEQ multiplex PCR reads via MiXCR and lists one record per CDR3 protein. The sample contains approximately 280,000 distinct CDR3 sequences, around 84% of which appear only once. Sequenced material: CD8+ T cells from PBMCs. These receptors were obtained from a human donor with multiple sclerosis. CDR3s include the opening cysteine and the closing phenylalanine or tryptophan. The D gene is left open where the match is weak. Rows give clone size only sometimes, using once, few, many, or a class for an expanded clone.

v_call	j_call	clone_size	cdr3_length	d_call	cdr3_nt	cdr3_aa
TRBV3-1	TRBJ1-5	-	15	-	TGTGCCAGCAGCCAAAATGTACAGGGCGGCCAGCCCCAGCATTTT	CASSQNVQGGQPQHF
TRBV11-2	TRBJ2-1	-	15	TRBD1	TGTGCCAGCAAAGATGGACAGGGGGCGTACAATGAGCAGTTCTTC	CASKDGQGAYNEQFF
TRBV27	TRBJ2-3	-	12	TRBD1	TGTGCCAGCGCGGACAGGCCAGATACGCAGTATTTT	CASADRPDTQYF
TRBV19	TRBJ1-1	-	14	-	TGTGCCAGTACCCCCGGATCGGGTCCCACTGAAGCTTTCTTT	CASTPGSGPTEAFF
TRBV5-1	TRBJ2-3	-	16	TRBD2	TGCGCCAGCAGCTCACTAGCGGGAGGCAGGTCAGATACGCAGTATTTT	CASSSLAGGRSDTQYF
TRBV14	TRBJ2-1	-	16	TRBD2	TGTGCCAGCAGCCAATTTCTAGCGGGAGCCTACAATGAGCAGTTCTTC	CASSQFLAGAYNEQFF
TRBV10-3	TRBJ1-5	-	14	-	TGTGCCATCAGTGAGTCGGCCTGGCGTCAGCCCCAGCATTTT	CAISESAWRQPQHF
TRBV5-1	TRBJ1-1	-	16	-	TGCGCCAGCAGCTTGGGCCCCGGGACACCGAACACTGAAGCTTTCTTT	CASSLGPGTPNTEAFF
TRBV27	TRBJ2-1	-	14	-	TGTGCCAGCAGTTTATCCGGCCACAACAATGAGCAGTTCTTC	CASSLSGHNNEQFF
TRBV7-9	TRBJ2-7	-	12	-	TGTGCCAGCAGCCGGACTAACTACGAGCAGTACTTC	CASSRTNYEQYF
TRBV13	TRBJ2-1	-	13	-	TGTGCCAGCAGCTTAGGGGAGGGAGCTGAGCAGTTCTTC	CASSLGEGAEQFF
TRBV27	TRBJ1-2	-	16	TRBD1	TGTGCCAGCAGTTTAAAGTTTGGACAGGGGACGCGCGGCTACACCTTC	CASSLKFGQGTRGYTF
TRBV19	TRBJ1-5	-	15	TRBD1	TGTGCCAGTAGTATTGACAGGGATAGCAATCAGCCCCAGCATTTT	CASSIDRDSNQPQHF
TRBV12-3/TRBV12-4	TRBJ1-1	-	14	TRBD1	TGTGCCAGCAGTCTAGACAGGGGGAGCACTGAAGCTTTCTTT	CASSLDRGSTEAFF
TRBV20-1	TRBJ1-6	-	20	TRBD1	TGCAGTGCTAGCCTCCCCACAGGGGAAGGGGTTAGCTCCTATAATTCACCCCTCCACTTT	CSASLPTGEGVSSYNSPLHF
TRBV2	TRBJ2-3	-	15	TRBD2	TGTGCCAGCAGAGCGGGAGGCCACTTCACAGATACGCAGTATTTT	CASRAGGHFTDTQYF
TRBV6-6	TRBJ2-7	few	13	-	TGTGCCAGCAGGGGGACGGACAATTACGAGCAGTACTTC	CASRGTDNYEQYF
TRBV19	TRBJ2-7	-	16	-	TGTGCCAGTAGTGGGGTAAAGCCAATTCTATTCTACGAGCAGTACTTC	CASSGVKPILFYEQYF
TRBV10-3	TRBJ2-7	few	13	-	TGTGCCTCAGTAGACTCGACTCGGGGAGAGCAGTACTTC	CASVDSTRGEQYF
TRBV7-9	TRBJ2-2	-	16	TRBD1	TGTGCCAGCAGCTCTTACAGGGGAAGGGTTGACGGGGAGCTGTTTTTT	CASSSYRGRVDGELFF
TRBV2	TRBJ2-1	-	15	TRBD2	TGTGCCAGCAGTTCGGGCGGGGGGGGCTACAATGAGCAGTTCTTC	CASSSGGGGYNEQFF
TRBV3-1	TRBJ2-7	-	14	TRBD1	TGTGCCAGCAGCCCGTGGACAGGGAGTTACGAGCAGTACTTC	CASSPWTGSYEQYF
TRBV27	TRBJ2-5	-	15	TRBD1	TGTGCCAGCTGGACCCGGCGGACAGGCCAAGAGACCCAGTACTTC	CASWTRRTGQETQYF
TRBV30	TRBJ2-5	-	13	-	TGTGCCTGGACCCACCCAGGGGGGGAGACCCAGTACTTC	CAWTHPGGETQYF
TRBV29-1	TRBJ2-1	-	16	-	TGCAGCGTTGAGGGGCATTGGCAGGGCACCTACAATGAGCAGTTCTTC	CSVEGHWQGTYNEQFF
TRBV20-1	TRBJ2-6	-	12	-	TGCAGTGCAAGACTTGGGGCCAACGTCCTGACTTTC	CSARLGANVLTF
TRBV3-1	TRBJ2-7	few	20	TRBD1	TGTGCCAGCAGCCCTTTCCTCCGGGACAGGGGGCGCGATCGGCCCTACGAGCAGTACTTC	CASSPFLRDRGRDRPYEQYF
TRBV2	TRBJ2-2	-	17	TRBD2	TGTGCCAGCAGCCGCCCGACTAGCGGGAGGGACACCGGGGAGCTGTTTTTT	CASSRPTSGRDTGELFF
TRBV10-3	TRBJ2-2	-	13	-	TGTGCCATCAGCGGACGATCACCGGAGGAGCTGTTTTTT	CAISGRSPEELFF
TRBV30	TRBJ1-1	-	12	-	TGTGCCTGGAGCCCAACTGAAGAAGTTGCTTTCTTT	CAWSPTEEVAFF
TRBV27	TRBJ2-1	-	15	TRBD2	TGTGCCAGCAGGATTACTAGCGGGAGGGTTGATGAGCAGTTCTTC	CASRITSGRVDEQFF
TRBV23-1	TRBJ2-4	-	15	-	TGCGCCAGCAGTCAATCTAAACTAGCCAAAAACATTCAGTACTTC	CASSQSKLAKNIQYF
TRBV4-1	TRBJ2-7	-	13	-	TGCGCCAGCAGCCAAGATGGGCGGCTCGAGCAGTACTTC	CASSQDGRLEQYF
TRBV19	TRBJ1-1	once	13	-	TGTGCCAGTAGCTCCGGGGTGACAGATGAAGCTTTCTTT	CASSSGVTDEAFF
TRBV9	TRBJ2-4	-	15	-	TGTGCCAGCAGCGCGTCAGGGGCGGCCAAAAACATTCAGTACTTC	CASSASGAAKNIQYF
TRBV19	TRBJ2-7	once	12	-	TGTGCCAGTATGGGCGAATCCTACGAGCAGTACTTC	CASMGESYEQYF
TRBV9	TRBJ2-7	once	14	-	TGTGCCAGCAGCGTAGATAGCGGTCCCTACGAGCAGTACTTC	CASSVDSGPYEQYF
TRBV28	TRBJ2-2	once	13	-	TGTGCCAGCAGTTTGTTCTTCACCGGGGAGCTGTTTTTT	CASSLFFTGELFF
TRBV4-2	TRBJ2-3	-	16	TRBD2	TGTGCCAGCAGCCAATTAAGCCTAGCGGGAGGTGATACGCAGTATTTT	CASSQLSLAGGDTQYF
TRBV27	TRBJ2-3	-	11	-	TGTGCCAGCAGCCCGGGGGATACGCAGTTTTTT	CASSPGDTQFF
TRBV7-9	TRBJ2-7	-	14	-	TGTGCCAGCAGCTCACCGCAGGGGTACTACGAGCAGTACTTC	CASSSPQGYYEQYF
TRBV27	TRBJ2-5	-	14	-	TGTGCCAGCAGTTCAACGGGGTACCAAGAGACCCAGTACTTC	CASSSTGYQETQYF
TRBV9	TRBJ2-1	-	16	-	TGTGCCAGCAGCCCCCAAGGAGCGCCGACCTACAATGAGCAGTTCTTC	CASSPQGAPTYNEQFF
TRBV5-4	TRBJ2-5	-	18	TRBD2	TGTGCCAGCAGCTGGGGGACTAGCGGGAGTCCTATTCAAGAGACCCAGTACTTC	CASSWGTSGSPIQETQYF
TRBV27	TRBJ2-7	-	15	-	TGTGCCAGCAGTTTACTCCCTCCTAGCTCCTACGAGCAGTACTTC	CASSLLPPSSYEQYF
TRBV20-1	TRBJ2-7	-	15	TRBD2	TGCAGTGCTAGAAAAGGACTAGCGGACACCTACGAGCAGTACTTC	CSARKGLADTYEQYF
TRBV5-6	TRBJ2-1	once	15	-	TGTGCCAGCAGTCCAAACTTGGGCTCCCACAATGATCAGTTCTTC	CASSPNLGSHNDQFF
TRBV7-9	TRBJ2-1	-	15	-	TGTGCCAGCATCTTCCCCAGTCTCTCCTACAATGAGCAGTTCTTC	CASIFPSLSYNEQFF
TRBV4-1	TRBJ2-1	-	17	-	TGCGCCAGCAGCCAAGCGACCCAAGCTCTAGGCTACAATGAGCAGTTCTTC	CASSQATQALGYNEQFF
TRBV7-2	TRBJ2-5	-	15	TRBD1	TGTGCCAGCAGCCTCCAGGCCCGGACAGGGGAGACCCAGTACTTC	CASSLQARTGETQYF
TRBV15	TRBJ2-3	-	16	-	TGTGCCACCAGCAGAGAAGTAGCGTCGGGCACAGATACGCAGTATTTT	CATSREVASGTDTQYF
TRBV19	TRBJ2-1	once	15	TRBD2	TGTGCCAGTATCACTAGCGGGAGGGCGAACAATGAGCAGTTCTTC	CASITSGRANNEQFF
TRBV27	TRBJ2-6	-	15	-	TGTGCCAGCTATGGACGGACCTCTGGGGCCAACGTCCTGACTTTC	CASYGRTSGANVLTF
TRBV7-9	TRBJ2-7	once	13	TRBD1	TGTGCCAGCAGGTCGGACAGGGACCACGAGCAGTACTTC	CASRSDRDHEQYF
TRBV11-2	TRBJ2-7	once	16	-	TGTGCCAGCAGCTTAGAAGGGGACGTGAGCTCCTACGAGCAGTACTTC	CASSLEGDVSSYEQYF
TRBV9	TRBJ2-3	-	15	TRBD2	TGTGCCAGCAGCGTCACTAGCGCTAGCACAGATACGCAGTATTTT	CASSVTSASTDTQYF
TRBV27	TRBJ2-1	once	13	-	TGTGCCAGCAGTTTACGATTTAGCAATGAGCAGTTCTTC	CASSLRFSNEQFF
TRBV7-8	TRBJ2-1	-	17	-	TGTGCCAGCAGCTTCCAATTGGGGGCAGGATCCTACAATGAGCAGTTCTTC	CASSFQLGAGSYNEQFF
TRBV30	TRBJ2-7	-	14	-	TGTGCCTGGACCGAAATGGGACTCTCCTACGAGCAGTACTTC	CAWTEMGLSYEQYF